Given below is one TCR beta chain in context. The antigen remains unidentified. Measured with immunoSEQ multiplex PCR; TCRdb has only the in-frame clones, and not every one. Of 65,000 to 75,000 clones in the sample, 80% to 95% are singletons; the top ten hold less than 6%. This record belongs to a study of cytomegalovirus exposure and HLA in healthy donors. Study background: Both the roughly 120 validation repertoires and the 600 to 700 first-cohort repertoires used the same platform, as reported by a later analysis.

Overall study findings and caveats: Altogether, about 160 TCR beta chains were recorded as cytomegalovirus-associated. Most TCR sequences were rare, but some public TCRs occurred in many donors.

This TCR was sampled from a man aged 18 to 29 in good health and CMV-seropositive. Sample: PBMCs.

The CDR3 here is CASGGTSSHIQYF. For the CDR3, the DNA is TGTGCCAGCGGGGGGACCAGCTCCCACATTCAGTACTTC. This chain joins TRBV6-1 and TRBJ2-4, with D possibly being TRBD2 (6 bases). V lost 8 bases and J lost 8, with 16 bases in between. The CDR3 consists of 13 residues. The germline V gene encodes CDR1 MNHNS and CDR2 SASEGT.